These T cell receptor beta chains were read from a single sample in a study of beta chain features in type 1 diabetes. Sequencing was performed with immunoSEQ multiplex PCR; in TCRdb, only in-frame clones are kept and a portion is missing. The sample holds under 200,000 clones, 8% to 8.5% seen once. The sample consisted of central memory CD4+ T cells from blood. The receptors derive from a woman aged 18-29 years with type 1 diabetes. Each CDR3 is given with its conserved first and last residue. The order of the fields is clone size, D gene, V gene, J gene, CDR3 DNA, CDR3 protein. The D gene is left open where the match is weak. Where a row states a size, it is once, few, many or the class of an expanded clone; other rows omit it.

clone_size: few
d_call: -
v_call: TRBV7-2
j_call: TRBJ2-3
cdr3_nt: TGTGCCAGCAGCTTAGCGGGAGTACGGACAGATACGCAGTATTTT
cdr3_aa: CASSLAGVRTDTQYF

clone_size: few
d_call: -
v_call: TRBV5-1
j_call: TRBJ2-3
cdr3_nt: TGCGCCAGCAGCTTGGGGGCTGAGTTGTTCACAGATACGCAGTATTTT
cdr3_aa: CASSLGAELFTDTQYF

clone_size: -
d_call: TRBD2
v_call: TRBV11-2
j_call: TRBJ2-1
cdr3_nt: TGTGCCAGCAGCGAGCGAAGTTGGACTAGCGGGGGACGCGATGAGCAGTTCTTC
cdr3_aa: CASSERSWTSGGRDEQFF

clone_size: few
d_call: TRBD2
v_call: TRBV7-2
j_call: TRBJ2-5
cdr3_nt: TGTGCCAGCAGCTTCGGGGGAGGGGACTGGGAGACCCAGTACTTC
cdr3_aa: CASSFGGGDWETQYF

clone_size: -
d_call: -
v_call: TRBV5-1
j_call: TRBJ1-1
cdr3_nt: TGCGCCAGCAGCTTAGAGGGGACTAACACTGAAGCTTTCTTT
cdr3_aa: CASSLEGTNTEAFF

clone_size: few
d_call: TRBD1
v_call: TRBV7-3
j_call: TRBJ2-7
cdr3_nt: TGTGCCAGCAGCGCACAGGGGTCCTACGAGCAGTACTTC
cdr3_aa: CASSAQGSYEQYF

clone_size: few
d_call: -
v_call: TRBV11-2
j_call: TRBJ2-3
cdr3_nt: TGTGCCAGCAGCTACTACACAGATACGCAGTATTTT
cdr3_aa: CASSYYTDTQYF

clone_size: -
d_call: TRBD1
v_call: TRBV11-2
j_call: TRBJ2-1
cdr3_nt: TGTGCCAGCAGACAGACAGGGGGCCCCTACAATGAGCAGTTCTTC
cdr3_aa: CASRQTGGPYNEQFF

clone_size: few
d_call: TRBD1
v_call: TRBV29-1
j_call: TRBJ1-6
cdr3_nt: TGCAGCGTACAGGGGACTTATAATTCACCCCTCCACTTT
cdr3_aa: CSVQGTYNSPLHF

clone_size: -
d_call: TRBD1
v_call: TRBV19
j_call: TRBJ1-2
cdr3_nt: TGTGCCAGTAGTGTTGGACAGGGGTATGGCTACACCTTC
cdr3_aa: CASSVGQGYGYTF

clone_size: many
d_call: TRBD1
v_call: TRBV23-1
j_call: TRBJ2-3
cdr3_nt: TGCGCCAGCAGTCAATTTCACAGGGGATTCGGAGATACGCAGTATTTT
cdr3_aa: CASSQFHRGFGDTQYF

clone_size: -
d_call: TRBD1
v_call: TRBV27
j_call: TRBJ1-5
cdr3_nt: TGTGCCAGCAGTTCAACCCCGTTGACAGGGGGTTACAGCAATCAGCCCCAGCATTTT
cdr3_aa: CASSSTPLTGGYSNQPQHF

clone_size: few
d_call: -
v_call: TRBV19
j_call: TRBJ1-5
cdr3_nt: TGTGCCAGTAAGGCCAGGGGTAGGGATCAGCCCCAGCATTTT
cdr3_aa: CASKARGRDQPQHF

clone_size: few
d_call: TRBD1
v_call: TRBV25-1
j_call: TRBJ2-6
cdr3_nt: TGTGCCAGCAGTGTCCGGGACAGGGGCTCTGGGGCCAACGTCCTGACTTTC
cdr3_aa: CASSVRDRGSGANVLTF

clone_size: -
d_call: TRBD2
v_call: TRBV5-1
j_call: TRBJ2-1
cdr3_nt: TGCGCCAGCAGCTCTGAAATAGCGGGAAACTACAATGAGCAGTTCTTC
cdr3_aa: CASSSEIAGNYNEQFF

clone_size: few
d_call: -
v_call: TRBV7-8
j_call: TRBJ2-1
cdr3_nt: TGTGCCAGCAGCGGGACTTCCTACAATGAGCAGTTCTTC
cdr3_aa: CASSGTSYNEQFF

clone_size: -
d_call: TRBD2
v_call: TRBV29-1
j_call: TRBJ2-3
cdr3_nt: TGCAGCGTTACCGGGACTAACGGAGATACGCAGTATTTT
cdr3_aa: CSVTGTNGDTQYF

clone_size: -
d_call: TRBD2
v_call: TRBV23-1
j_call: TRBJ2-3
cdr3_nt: TGCGCCAGCAGCCAAGTGTCTGGTAGCGGGAGTACGCAGTATTTT
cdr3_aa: CASSQVSGSGSTQYF

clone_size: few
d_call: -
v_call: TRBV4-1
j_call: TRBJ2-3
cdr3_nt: TGCGCCAGCAGCCGCACTGGGGGCGACACAGATACGCAGTATTTT
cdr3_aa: CASSRTGGDTDTQYF

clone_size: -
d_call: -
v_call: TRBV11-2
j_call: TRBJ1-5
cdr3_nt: TGTGCCAGCAGCCAAAGCGACCTCGGGCCCCAGCATTTT
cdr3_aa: CASSQSDLGPQHF

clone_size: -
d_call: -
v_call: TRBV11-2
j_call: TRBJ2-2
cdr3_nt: TGTGCCAGCAGCCCCCAGGCGACCGGGGAGCTGTTTTTT
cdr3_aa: CASSPQATGELFF

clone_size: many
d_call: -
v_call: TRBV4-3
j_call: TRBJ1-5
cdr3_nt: TGCGCCAGCAGCCGGCGGCCGGGGGGGTCAAATCAGCCCCAGCATTTT
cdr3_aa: CASSRRPGGSNQPQHF

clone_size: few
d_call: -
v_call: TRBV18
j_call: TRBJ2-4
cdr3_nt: TGTGCCAGCTCACCGACTTCAGGGGGAGGAGAAAACATTCAGTACTTC
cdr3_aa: CASSPTSGGGENIQYF